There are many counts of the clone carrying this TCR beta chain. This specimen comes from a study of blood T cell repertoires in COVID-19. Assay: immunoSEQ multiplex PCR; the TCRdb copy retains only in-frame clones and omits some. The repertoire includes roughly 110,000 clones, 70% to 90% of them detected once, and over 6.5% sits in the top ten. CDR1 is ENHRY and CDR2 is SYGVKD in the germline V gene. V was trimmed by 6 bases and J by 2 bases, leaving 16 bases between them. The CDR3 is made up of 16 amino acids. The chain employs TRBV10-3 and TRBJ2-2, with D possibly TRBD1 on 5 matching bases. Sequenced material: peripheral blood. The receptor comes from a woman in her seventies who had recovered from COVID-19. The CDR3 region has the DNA TGTGCCATCAGGCCCGCAGGGAAAATCAACACCGGGGAGCTGTTTTTT. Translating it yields CAIRPAGKINTGELFF.